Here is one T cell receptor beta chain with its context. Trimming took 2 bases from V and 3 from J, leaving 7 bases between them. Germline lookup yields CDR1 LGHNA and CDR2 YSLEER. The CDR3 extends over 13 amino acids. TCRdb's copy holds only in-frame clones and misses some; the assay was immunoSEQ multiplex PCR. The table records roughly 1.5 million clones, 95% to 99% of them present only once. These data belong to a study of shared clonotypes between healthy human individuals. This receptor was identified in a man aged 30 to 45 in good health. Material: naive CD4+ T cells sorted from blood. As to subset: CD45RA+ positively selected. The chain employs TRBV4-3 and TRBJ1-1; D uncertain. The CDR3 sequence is CASSQWPHTEAFF. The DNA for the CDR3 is TGCGCCAGCAGCCAATGGCCCCACACTGAAGCTTTCTTT.